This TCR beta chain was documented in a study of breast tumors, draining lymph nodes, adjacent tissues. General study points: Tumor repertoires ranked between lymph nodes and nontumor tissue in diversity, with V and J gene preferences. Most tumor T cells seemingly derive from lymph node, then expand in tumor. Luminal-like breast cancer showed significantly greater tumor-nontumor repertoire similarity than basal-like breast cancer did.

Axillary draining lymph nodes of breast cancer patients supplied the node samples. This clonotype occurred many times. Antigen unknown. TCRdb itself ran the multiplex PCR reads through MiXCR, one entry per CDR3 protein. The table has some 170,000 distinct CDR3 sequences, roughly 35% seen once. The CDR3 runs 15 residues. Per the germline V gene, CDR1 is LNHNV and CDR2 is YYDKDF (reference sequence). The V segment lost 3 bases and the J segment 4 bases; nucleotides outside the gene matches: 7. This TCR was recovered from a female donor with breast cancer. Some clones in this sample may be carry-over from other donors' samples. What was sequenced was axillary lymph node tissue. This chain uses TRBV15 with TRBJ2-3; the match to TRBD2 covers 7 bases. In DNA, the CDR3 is TGTGCCACCAGCAGGGCGGGGGAGGGTGCAGATACGCAGTATTTT. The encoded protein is CATSRAGEGADTQYF. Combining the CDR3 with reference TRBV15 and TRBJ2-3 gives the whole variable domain DAMVIQNPRYQVTQFGKPVTLSCSQTLNHNVMYWYQQKSSQAPKLLFHYYDKDFNNEADTPDNFQSRRPNTSFCFLDIRSPGLGDTAMYLCATSRAGEGADTQYFGPGTRLTVL.